Listed below are T cell receptor beta chains from one sample, sequenced in a study of blood T cell repertoires in COVID-19. The table came from immunoSEQ multiplex PCR; TCRdb's copy has only in-frame clones and leaves some out. The table lists 250,000 or so clones, around 89% of them singletons. Sequenced: peripheral blood. The receptors shown here come from a woman in her twenties or thirties with COVID-19, enrolled during active disease. CDR3s include the opening cysteine and the closing phenylalanine or tryptophan. A D gene is named only where the DNA matches it firmly. Some rows mark clone size as missing; the rest say once, few, many or name a class of expanded clone.

D,V,size,J,length,DNA,CDR3
TRBD1,TRBV5-6,NA,TRBJ1-2,16,TGTGCCAGCAGCTTGATCCCAGAAGGGGGCGGGTATGGCTACACCTTC,CASSLIPEGGGYGYTF
NA,TRBV2,NA,TRBJ1-2,15,TGTGCCAGCAGGACCGGGACACTCTCTAGAGGTGGCTACACCTTC,CASRTGTLSRGGYTF
TRBD2,TRBV4-1,NA,TRBJ2-3,17,TGCGCCAGCAGCCCTCGCATAGCGGGGGGGCTCACAGATACGCAGTATTTT,CASSPRIAGGLTDTQYF
TRBD1,TRBV29-1,NA,TRBJ1-2,14,TGCAGCGCCCCCCGACAGGGCAGGGTTGATGGCTACACCTTC,CSAPRQGRVDGYTF
TRBD2,TRBV15,NA,TRBJ2-1,15,TGTGCCACCAGTAAGCGGGAGAACTCCTACAATGAGCAGTTCTTC,CATSKRENSYNEQFF
TRBD1,TRBV24-1,NA,TRBJ1-1,16,TGTGCCACCAGGGCGGGTCACGGGACAGGGGTGACTGAAGCTTTCTTT,CATRAGHGTGVTEAFF
TRBD1,TRBV6-5,NA,TRBJ2-7,15,TGTGCCAGCAGTCGACAGGGGAAGAGCTCCTACGAGCAGTACTTC,CASSRQGKSSYEQYF
NA,TRBV3-1/TRBV3-2,NA,TRBJ1-2,17,TGTGCCAGCAGCCAATTTAATCTCTCCAGGCTGGACTATGGCTACACCTTC,CASSQFNLSRLDYGYTF
TRBD2,TRBV6-2/TRBV6-3,once,TRBJ2-3,17,TGTGCCAGCAGTTACGAGGGCGGGAGGGAAAGCACAGATACGCAGTATTTT,CASSYEGGRESTDTQYF
TRBD1,TRBV3-1/TRBV3-2,few,TRBJ1-3,14,TGTGCCAGCAGCCAAGAGGGACAGCAGAACACCATATATTTT,CASSQEGQQNTIYF
NA,TRBV6-5,NA,TRBJ2-4,15,TGTGCCAGCAGTTACTCGTTCAGGGGAGAAAACATTCAGTACTTC,CASSYSFRGENIQYF
NA,TRBV19,NA,TRBJ2-1,14,TGTGCCAGTAGTACATCCAGGGACAACAATGAGCAGTTCTTC,CASSTSRDNNEQFF
TRBD1,TRBV4-1,NA,TRBJ1-6,15,TGCGCCAGCAGCCCCCGACAGGGTATTAATTCACCCCTCCACTTT,CASSPRQGINSPLHF
TRBD2,TRBV13,once,TRBJ2-3,18,TGTGCCAGCAGCTTTGAGGGCGGGGGGCTGAGGAGCACAGATACGCAGTATTTT,CASSFEGGGLRSTDTQYF
TRBD1,TRBV29-1,NA,TRBJ2-6,17,TGCAGCGTTGAAGCCCGGGACAGGAGCTCTGGGGCCAACGTCCTGACTTTC,CSVEARDRSSGANVLTF